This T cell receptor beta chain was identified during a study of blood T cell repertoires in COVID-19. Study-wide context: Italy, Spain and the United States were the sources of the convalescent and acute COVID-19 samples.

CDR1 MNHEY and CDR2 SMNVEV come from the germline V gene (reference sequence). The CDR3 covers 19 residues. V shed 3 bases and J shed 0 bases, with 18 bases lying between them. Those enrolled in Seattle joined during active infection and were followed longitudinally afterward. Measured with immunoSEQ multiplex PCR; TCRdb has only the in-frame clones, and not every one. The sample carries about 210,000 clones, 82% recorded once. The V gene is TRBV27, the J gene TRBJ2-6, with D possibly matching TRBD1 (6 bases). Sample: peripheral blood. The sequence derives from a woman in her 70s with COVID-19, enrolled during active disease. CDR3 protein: CASSLFRTALNSGANVLTF. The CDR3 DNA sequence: TGTGCCAGCAGTTTGTTTAGGACAGCGCTAAACTCTGGGGCCAACGTCCTGACTTTC.